The 27 T cell receptor beta chains below were found in one sample sequenced in a study of PD-1 blockade in mismatch repair-deficient tumors. Here immunoSEQ multiplex PCR was the method, and the copy in TCRdb shows in-frame clones only, minus some. The sample carries 75,000 to 85,000 clones, about 84% recorded once. This specimen was peripheral blood, taken 12 weeks after starting pembrolizumab. The receptors were gathered from an adult with mismatch repair-deficient cancer.

The table lists this clone with a few counts. Here the CDR3 DNA reads TGTGCCAGCACTCAGGACTACTCCTACGAGCAGTACTTC. Amino acids: CASTQDYSYEQYF. The rearrangement joins TRBV6-1 to TRBJ2-7; D may be TRBD2 (6 bases). The V and J ends lost 7 bases and 0 bases respectively, with 10 bases between them. The CDR3 extends over 13 amino acids. The germline gives CDR1 MNHNS, CDR2 SASEGT.

The chain has TRBV6-5 and TRBJ2-7; D remains unclear. This CDR3 region has 15 residues. V lost 4 bases, J lost 0 bases, and 13 bases lay in between. The germline V gene encodes CDR1 MNHEY and CDR2 SVGAGI. CDR3 residues: CASSSIGQSSYEQYF. The CDR3 DNA is TGTGCCAGCAGTTCAATAGGGCAGAGCTCCTACGAGCAGTACTTC.

The V call is TRBV10-1, the J call TRBJ2-1; possibly TRBD1 for D (6 bases). Trimming cost V 4 bases and J 7 bases, with 20 bases left between them. The CDR3 covers 16 residues. Germline loops: CDR1 WNHNN, CDR2 SYGVQD (reference sequence). The CDR3 sequence is CASSALGASGHNEQFF. In DNA, the CDR3 is TGCGCCAGCAGTGCCTTGGGGGCCAGCGGACATAATGAGCAGTTCTTC.

The CDR3 here is CASSSWRSSEAFF. CDR3 coding DNA: TGTGCCAGCAGCTCATGGAGGTCATCTGAAGCTTTCTTT. The chain links TRBV6-5 to TRBJ1-1; D is ambiguous. Germline V gene lookup returns CDR1 MNHEY and CDR2 SVGAGI. The CDR3 has 13 residues. Trimming left V 6 bases short and J 6 bases short, with 14 bases between.

The chain is built from TRBV19 and TRBJ2-2; D uncertain. The CDR3 runs 15 residues. The V gene's germline CDR1 is LNHDA and CDR2 SQIVND (reference sequence). Trimming removed 5 bases from V and 0 bases from J, with 10 bases in between. The CDR3 protein is CASSAIGANTGELFF. Here the CDR3 DNA reads TGTGCCAGTAGTGCCATAGGAGCGAACACCGGGGAGCTGTTTTTT.

V usage is TRBV28 and J usage is TRBJ2-2; D may be TRBD1 (5 bases). This CDR3 is built from 13 residues. V lost 8 bases, J lost 3 bases, and 10 bases lay in between. Germline CDR1 is MDHEN and CDR2 is SYDVKM. DNA of the CDR3: TGTGCCAGCTTTAGGGGTGACACCGGGGAGCTGTTTTTT. This translates into CASFRGDTGELFF.

The chain carries TRBV25-1 and TRBJ2-3; D might be TRBD2 (6 bases). CDR3 length: 16 amino acids. CDR1 and CDR2 (germline): MGHDK, SYGVNS. Trimming cost V 10 bases and J 3 bases, with 23 bases left between them. The CDR3 here is CATGTPRGGKTDTQYF. The CDR3 region has the DNA TGTGCCACCGGCACACCACGGGGCGGGAAAACAGATACGCAGTATTTT.

The chain recombines TRBV7-8 with TRBJ2-1; D gene unclear. Germline V gives CDR1 SGHVS, CDR2 FQNEAQ. V lost 6 bases to trimming and J lost 8 bases, with 14 bases between them. CDR3 length equals 13 residues. As DNA, the CDR3 is TGTGCCAGCAGTGACGTAGGTACGGATGAGCAGTTCTTC. This translates into CASSDVGTDEQFF. Full variable domain (remainder filled in from reference TRBV7-8 and TRBJ2-1): GAGVSQSPRYKVAKRGQDVALRCDPISGHVSLFWYQQALGQGPEFLTYFQNEAQLDKSGLPSDRFFAERPEGSVSTLKIQRTQQEDSAVYLCASSDVGTDEQFFGPGTRLTVL.

This chain links TRBV7-3 with TRBJ2-3; 7 bases are a match to TRBD2. V shed 2 bases and J 2 bases; nucleotides not matched to a gene: 4. Germline V gene data show CDR1 as SGHTA and CDR2 as FQGTGA. The CDR3 sequence is 15 residues long. CDR3 bases: TGTGCCAGCAGCTTACTAGCGGAAGACACAGATACGCAGTATTTT. This gives the protein CASSLLAEDTDTQYF.

The CDR3 spells CASSLVSEGLAVYEQYF. DNA for the CDR3: TGTGCCAGCAGCTTAGTGTCGGAGGGACTAGCGGTCTACGAGCAGTACTTC. The chain couples TRBV7-9 to TRBJ2-7; 11 bases are a match to TRBD2. CDR3 length: 17 amino acids. CDR1 and CDR2 (germline): SEHNR, FQNEAQ (reference sequence). V dropped 1 base and J dropped 3; count of bases not matched to a gene: 8.

The chain has TRBV6-1 and TRBJ2-5, with 9 bases matching TRBD1. The CDR3 has 16 residues. Germline lookup yields CDR1 MNHNS and CDR2 SASEGT. The V segment lost 2 bases and the J segment 3 bases; nucleotides outside the gene matches: 7. The CDR3 region has the DNA TGTGCCAGCAGTGAATGGTACAGGGGGCTTGAAGAGACCCAGTACTTC. Residues: CASSEWYRGLEETQYF.

The chain recombines TRBV15 with TRBJ1-1; 7 bases line up with TRBD1. CDR1 is LNHNV and CDR2 is YYDKDF in the germline V gene (reference sequence). V lost 3 bases to trimming and J lost 4 bases; unmatched junction nucleotides: 2. The CDR3 length is 13 residues. CDR3 in amino acids: CATSRGTVTEAFF. CDR3 DNA sequence: TGTGCCACCAGCAGGGGGACAGTCACTGAAGCTTTCTTT.

This clone was observed a handful of times. The chain employs TRBV5-1 and TRBJ1-5; the D is unclear. The V end was cut by 0 bases, the J end by 3 bases, with 7 bases between. Germline CDR1 is SGHRS and CDR2 is YFSETQ. This CDR3 contains 14 residues. The CDR3 nucleotides are TGCGCCAGCAGCTTGGGCTCGGCCAATCAGCCCCAGCATTTT. Translated, it gives CASSLGSANQPQHF.

V gene TRBV15 combines with J gene TRBJ1-1; a weak D match, TRBD1 (5 bases). CDR1 and CDR2 (germline): LNHNV, YYDKDF (reference sequence). The CDR3 loop spans 13 amino acids. Between the trimmed V and J ends, which lost 4 bases and 1 base, there was a span of 7 bases. The CDR3 loop reads CATSTRANTEAFF. CDR3 in DNA: TGTGCCACCAGCACCAGGGCGAACACTGAAGCTTTCTTT.

About this clone: This same CDR3 is encoded by further DNA sequences in the sample. The chain combines TRBV12-5 with TRBJ2-2; D remains unclear. Germline-derived CDR1 and CDR2 are LGHNT and FRNRAP. The CDR3 has 16 residues. With 5 bases removed from V and 0 bases from J, the gap between germline ends came to 13 bases. The DNA for the CDR3 is TGTGCTAGTGGTCCCCCCCGAGGATCGAACACCGGGGAGCTGTTTTTT. Encoded protein: CASGPPRGSNTGELFF.

The rearrangement uses TRBV5-1 and TRBJ2-3, with 10 bases lining up with TRBD1. This CDR3 comprises 14 residues. Looked up from germline, CDR1 is SGHRS and CDR2 is YFSETQ. V lost 3 bases and J lost 4; bases outside the gene matches: 2. The chain's CDR3 is CASSYGQGADTQYF. The CDR3 nucleotides read TGCGCCAGCAGCTACGGACAGGGGGCAGATACGCAGTATTTT.

This clone was observed a single time. The genes are TRBV7-2 and TRBJ1-2, with D possibly TRBD1 on 5 matching bases. V lost 0 bases and J lost 6, with 11 bases in between. Per the germline V gene, CDR1 is SGHTA and CDR2 is FQGNSA. This CDR3 has 14 amino acids. The chain's CDR3 is CASSLAGTFDGYTF. DNA of the CDR3: TGTGCCAGCAGCTTAGCTGGGACGTTTGATGGCTACACCTTC.

The rearrangement uses TRBV6-5 and TRBJ1-1; perhaps TRBD1 as D (5 bases). From germline, CDR1 is MNHEY and CDR2 SVGAGI. V dropped 2 bases and J dropped 5 bases, with 12 bases sitting between them. The CDR3 runs 14 residues. CDR3 nucleotides: TGTGCCAGCAGTTACAGCCAGTGGGGGACTGAAGCTTTCTTT. This translates into CASSYSQWGTEAFF.

The gene calls are TRBV7-6 and TRBJ1-1; maybe TRBD1 (5 bases). The CDR3 contains 17 residues. Between the trimmed V and J ends, which lost 5 bases and 0 bases, there was a span of 19 bases. The germline V gene has CDR1 SGHVS and CDR2 FNYEAQ. In nucleotides, the CDR3 is TGTGCCAGCAGCGCCGACAGCCTGTTTTCTATGAACACTGAAGCTTTCTTT. As protein: CASSADSLFSMNTEAFF.

This clone was observed a handful of times. This chain links TRBV11-3 with TRBJ1-1, with a possible D match to TRBD1 (5 bases). Trimming shortened V by 2 bases and J by 4 bases, and 14 bases separated the two germline ends. The V gene's germline CDR1 is SGHNT and CDR2 YENEEA. The CDR3 loop spans 15 amino acids. DNA for the CDR3: TGTGCCAGCAGCTTACCCGCAGGGTGGGCCACTGAAGCTTTCTTT. This gives the protein CASSLPAGWATEAFF.

The chain recombines TRBV7-8 with TRBJ2-7; D may correspond to TRBD1 or TRBD2 (5 bases each). Trimming removed 1 base from V and 4 bases from J, with 14 bases in between. The CDR3 has 15 residues. The germline CDR1 and CDR2 sequences are SGHVS and FQNEAQ. The CDR3 nucleotides are TGTGCCAGCAGCTTAGATACTGGGGGAATATACGAGCAGTACTTC. This gives the protein CASSLDTGGIYEQYF.

The chain couples TRBV5-1 to TRBJ1-4; unclear D gene. Trimming removed 6 bases from V and 3 bases from J, with 21 bases in between. This CDR3 region has 17 residues. Germline V lookup: CDR1 SGHRS, CDR2 YFSETQ. CDR3 DNA: TGCGCCAGCAAGTCGGGCCTCTTTTACACAGCTAATGAAAAACTGTTTTTT. It codes for CASKSGLFYTANEKLFF.

The chain joins TRBV5-1 to TRBJ2-6; D remains ambiguous. The CDR3 runs to 17 residues. Germline V gene data show CDR1 as SGHRS and CDR2 as YFSETQ. Trimming shortened V by 4 bases and J by 6 bases, and 20 bases separated the two germline ends. The CDR3 coding sequence is TGCGCCAGCAGCCTGAGGAAGGGCCGCACGGAGGCCAACGTCCTGACTTTC. Translated, it gives CASSLRKGRTEANVLTF.

The chain has TRBV7-8 and TRBJ1-2; D remains ambiguous. This CDR3 has 13 residues. The V gene lost 1 base and the J gene lost 7 bases, with 10 bases spanning the gap. Germline V lookup: CDR1 SGHVS, CDR2 FQNEAQ. The CDR3 DNA reads TGTGCCAGCAGCTTAGACCGGGCGCGTGGCTACACCTTC. Translating it yields CASSLDRARGYTF.

This clone has only one observation. The same CDR3 also results from other DNA sequences found in this sample. The genes are TRBV5-6 and TRBJ1-5; D is ambiguous. From germline, CDR1 is SGHDT and CDR2 YYEEEE. V lost 0 bases, J lost 0 bases, and 4 bases lay in between. The CDR3 consists of 14 residues. The CDR3 sequence: CASSLGGSNQPQHF. In DNA form, the CDR3 reads TGTGCCAGCAGCTTGGGGGGTAGCAATCAGCCCCAGCATTTT.

The chain couples TRBV19 to TRBJ2-7; a weak D match, TRBD2 (5 bases). V was shortened by 8 bases and J by 6 bases, with 11 bases between the two germline ends. This CDR3 comprises 11 residues. Germline CDR1 and CDR2: LNHDA and SQIVND (reference sequence). For the CDR3, the DNA is TGTGCCAGTTGGGGAGATGGCGAGCAGTACTTC. This sequence encodes CASWGDGEQYF. Full variable domain (missing parts from reference TRBV19 and TRBJ2-7): DGGITQSPKYLFRKEGQNVTLSCEQNLNHDAMYWYRQDPGQGLRLIYYSQIVNDFQKGDIAEGYSVSREKKESFPLTVTSAQKNPTAFYLCASWGDGEQYFGPGTRLTVT.

The rearrangement joins TRBV14 to TRBJ2-7; maybe TRBD2 (5 bases). The CDR3 runs 15 residues. Germline loops: CDR1 SGHDN, CDR2 FVKESK. Deletions cut 3 bases from V and 5 bases from J, with 17 bases between. CDR3 sequence reads: CASSHRTRVVDEQYF. CDR3 coding DNA: TGTGCCAGCAGCCATCGAACTAGGGTAGTCGACGAGCAGTACTTC.